The clone carrying this TCR beta chain was recorded once. Libraries were prepared by immunoSEQ multiplex PCR; TCRdb keeps only in-frame clonotypes and omits some of them. The sample comprises under 300,000 clones, 85% to 90% of which are singletons, and about an eighth rests with the top ten. The data originate from a study of blood T cell repertoires in COVID-19. The CDR3 sequence is 16 residues long. The germline gives CDR1 MNHEY, CDR2 SVGAGI. After removal of 4 bases from V and 2 bases from J, the junction contained 6 bases not matched to a gene. The clonotype comes from a human donor in a cohort sampled during active COVID-19. Specimen: peripheral blood. The rearrangement links TRBV6-5 to TRBJ2-1, with 9 positions matching TRBD2. CDR3 coding DNA: TGTGCCAGCAGTTCGGTAGCGGGAGCGGCCTACAATGAGCAGTTCTTC. This gives the protein CASSSVAGAAYNEQFF.